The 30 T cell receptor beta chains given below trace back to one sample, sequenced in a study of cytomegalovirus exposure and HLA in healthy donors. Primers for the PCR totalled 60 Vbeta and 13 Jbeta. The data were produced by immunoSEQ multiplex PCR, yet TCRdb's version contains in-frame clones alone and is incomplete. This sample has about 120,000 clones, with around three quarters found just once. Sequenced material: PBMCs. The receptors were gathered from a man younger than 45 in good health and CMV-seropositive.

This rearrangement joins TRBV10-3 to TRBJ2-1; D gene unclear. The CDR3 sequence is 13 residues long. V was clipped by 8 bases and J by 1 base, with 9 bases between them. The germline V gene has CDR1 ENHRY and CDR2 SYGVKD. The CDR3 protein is CAIGSESYNEQFF. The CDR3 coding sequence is TGTGCCATCGGGTCGGAGTCCTACAATGAGCAGTTCTTC.

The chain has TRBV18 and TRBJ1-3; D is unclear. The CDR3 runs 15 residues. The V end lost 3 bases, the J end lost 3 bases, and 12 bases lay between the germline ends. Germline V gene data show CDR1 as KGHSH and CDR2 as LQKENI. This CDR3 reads CASSPAGLGGNTIYF. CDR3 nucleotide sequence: TGTGCCAGCTCACCGGCTGGACTTGGTGGAAACACCATATATTTT.

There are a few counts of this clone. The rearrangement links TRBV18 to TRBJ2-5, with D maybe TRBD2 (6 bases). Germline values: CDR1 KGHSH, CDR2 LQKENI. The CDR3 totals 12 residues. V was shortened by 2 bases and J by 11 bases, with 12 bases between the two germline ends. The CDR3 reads CASSPSGAEQYF. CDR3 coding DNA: TGTGCCAGCTCACCATCGGGAGCAGAGCAGTACTTC.

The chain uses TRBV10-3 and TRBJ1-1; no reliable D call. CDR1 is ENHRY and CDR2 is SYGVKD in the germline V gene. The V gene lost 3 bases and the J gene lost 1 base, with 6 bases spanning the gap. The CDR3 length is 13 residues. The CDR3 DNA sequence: TGTGCCATCAGTGAAGGGAGGAACACTGAAGCTTTCTTT. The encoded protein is CAISEGRNTEAFF.

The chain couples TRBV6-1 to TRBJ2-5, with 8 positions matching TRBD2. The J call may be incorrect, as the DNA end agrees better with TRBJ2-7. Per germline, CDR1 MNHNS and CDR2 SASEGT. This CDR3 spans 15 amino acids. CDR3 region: CASSGWTSRGYEQYF. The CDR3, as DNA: TGTGCCAGCAGTGGATGGACTAGCAGGGGCTACGAGCAGTACTTC.

Here the CDR3 reads CASSNSGTHTGELFF. The CDR3 DNA follows: TGTGCCAGCAGTAATTCCGGGACACACACCGGGGAGCTGTTTTTT. The chain links TRBV6-1 to TRBJ2-2; maybe TRBD1 (6 bases). This CDR3 region has 15 residues. Germline CDR1 is MNHNS and CDR2 is SASEGT. With 5 bases removed from V and 3 bases from J, the gap between germline ends came to 13 bases.

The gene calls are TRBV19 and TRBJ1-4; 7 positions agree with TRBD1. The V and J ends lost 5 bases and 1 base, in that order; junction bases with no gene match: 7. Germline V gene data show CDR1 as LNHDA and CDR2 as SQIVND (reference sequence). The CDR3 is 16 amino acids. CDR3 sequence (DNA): TGTGCCAGTAGTCCCGGACAGGCGGGAACTAATGAAAAACTGTTTTTT. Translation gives CASSPGQAGTNEKLFF.

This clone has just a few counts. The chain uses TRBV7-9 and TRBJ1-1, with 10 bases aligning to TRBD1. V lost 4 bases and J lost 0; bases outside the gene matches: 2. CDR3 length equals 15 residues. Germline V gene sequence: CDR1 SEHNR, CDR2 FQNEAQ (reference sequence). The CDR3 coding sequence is TGTGCCAGCAGCTCAGGGACAGGGGTGAACACTGAAGCTTTCTTT. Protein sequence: CASSSGTGVNTEAFF.

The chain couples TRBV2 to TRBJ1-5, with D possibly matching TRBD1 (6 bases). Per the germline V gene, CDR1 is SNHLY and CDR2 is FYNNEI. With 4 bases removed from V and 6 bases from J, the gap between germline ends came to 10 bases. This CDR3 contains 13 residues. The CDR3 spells CASSVTGIQPQHF. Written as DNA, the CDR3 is TGTGCCAGCAGTGTAACAGGGATTCAGCCCCAGCATTTT. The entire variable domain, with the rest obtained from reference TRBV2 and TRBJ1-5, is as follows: EPEVTQTPSHQVTQMGQEVILRCVPISNHLYFYWYRQILGQKVEFLVSFYNNEISEKSEIFDDQFSVERPDGSNFTLKIRSTKLEDSAMYFCASSVTGIQPQHFGDGTRLSIL.

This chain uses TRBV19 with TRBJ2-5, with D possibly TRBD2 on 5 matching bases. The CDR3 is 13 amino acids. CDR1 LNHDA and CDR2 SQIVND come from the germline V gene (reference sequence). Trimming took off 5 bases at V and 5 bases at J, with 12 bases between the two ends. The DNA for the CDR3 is TGTGCCAGTAGTCCCCCGGGGTTGGAGACCCAGTACTTC. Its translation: CASSPPGLETQYF. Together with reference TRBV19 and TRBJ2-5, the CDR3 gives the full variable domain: DGGITQSPKYLFRKEGQNVTLSCEQNLNHDAMYWYRQDPGQGLRLIYYSQIVNDFQKGDIAEGYSVSREKKESFPLTVTSAQKNPTAFYLCASSPPGLETQYFGPGTRLLVL.

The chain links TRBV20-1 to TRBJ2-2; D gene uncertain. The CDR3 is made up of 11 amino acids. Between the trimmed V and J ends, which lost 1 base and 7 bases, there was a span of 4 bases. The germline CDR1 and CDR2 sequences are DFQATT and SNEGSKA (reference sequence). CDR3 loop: CSARVNGELFF. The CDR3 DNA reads TGCAGTGCTAGAGTAAACGGGGAGCTGTTTTTT.

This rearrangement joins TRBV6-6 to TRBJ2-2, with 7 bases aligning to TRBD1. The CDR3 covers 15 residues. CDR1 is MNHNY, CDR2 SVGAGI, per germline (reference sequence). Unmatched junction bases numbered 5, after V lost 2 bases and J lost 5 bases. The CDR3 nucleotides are TGTGCCAGCAGTTACGAGGGGGCGCTGACCGGGGAGCTGTTTTTT. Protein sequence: CASSYEGALTGELFF.

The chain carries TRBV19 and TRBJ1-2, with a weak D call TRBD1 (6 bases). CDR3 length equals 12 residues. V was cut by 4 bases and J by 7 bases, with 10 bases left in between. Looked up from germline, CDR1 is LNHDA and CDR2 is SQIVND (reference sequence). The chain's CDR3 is CASSTGTTGYTF. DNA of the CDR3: TGTGCCAGTAGTACTGGGACAACTGGCTACACCTTC.

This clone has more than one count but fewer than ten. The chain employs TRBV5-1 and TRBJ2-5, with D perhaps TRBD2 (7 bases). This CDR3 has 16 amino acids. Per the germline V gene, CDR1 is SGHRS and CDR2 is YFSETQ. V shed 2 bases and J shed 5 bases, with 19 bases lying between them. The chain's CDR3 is CASSFLGGRTGETQYF. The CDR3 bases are TGCGCCAGCAGCTTTCTCGGGGGGCGGACCGGGGAGACCCAGTACTTC.

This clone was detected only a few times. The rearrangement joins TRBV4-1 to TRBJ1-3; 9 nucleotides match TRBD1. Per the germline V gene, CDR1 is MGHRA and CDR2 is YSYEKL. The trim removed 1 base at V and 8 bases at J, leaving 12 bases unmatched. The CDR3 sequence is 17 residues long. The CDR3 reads CASSQGPLDRGPHTIYF. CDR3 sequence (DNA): TGCGCCAGCAGCCAAGGTCCGTTGGACAGGGGTCCTCACACCATATATTTT.

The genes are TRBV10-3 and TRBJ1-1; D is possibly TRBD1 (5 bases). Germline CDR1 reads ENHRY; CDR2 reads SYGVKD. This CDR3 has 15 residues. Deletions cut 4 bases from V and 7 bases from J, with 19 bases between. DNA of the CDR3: TGTGCCATCAGTGTTGGGGGGAACCTGGCCAATGAAGCTTTCTTT. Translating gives CAISVGGNLANEAFF.

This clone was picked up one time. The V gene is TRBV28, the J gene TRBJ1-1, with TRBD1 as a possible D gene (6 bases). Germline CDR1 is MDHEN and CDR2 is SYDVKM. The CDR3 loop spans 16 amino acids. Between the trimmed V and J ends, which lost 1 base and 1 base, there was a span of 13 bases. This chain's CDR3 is CASSLLVRGANTEAFF. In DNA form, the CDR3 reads TGTGCCAGCAGTTTATTAGTCAGGGGCGCGAACACTGAAGCTTTCTTT.

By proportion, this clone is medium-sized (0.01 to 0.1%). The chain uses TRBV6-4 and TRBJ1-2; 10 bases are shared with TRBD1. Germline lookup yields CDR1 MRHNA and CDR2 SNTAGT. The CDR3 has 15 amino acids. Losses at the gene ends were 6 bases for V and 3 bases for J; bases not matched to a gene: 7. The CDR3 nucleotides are TGTGCCAGCAGCAACGGGACAGGGGTTGACTATGGCTACACCTTC. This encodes CASSNGTGVDYGYTF.

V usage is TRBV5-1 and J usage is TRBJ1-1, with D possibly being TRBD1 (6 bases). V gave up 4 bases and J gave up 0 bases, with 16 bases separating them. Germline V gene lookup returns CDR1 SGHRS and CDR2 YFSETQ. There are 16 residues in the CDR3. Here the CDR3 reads CASSLAHRALNTEAFF. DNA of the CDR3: TGCGCCAGCAGCCTGGCCCACAGGGCCCTGAACACTGAAGCTTTCTTT.

The CDR3 region is CASSSTPGIPSPNEQFF. For the CDR3, the DNA is TGTGCCAGCAGCTCCACTCCCGGGATCCCTAGCCCCAATGAGCAGTTCTTC. V is TRBV7-3 and J is TRBJ2-1, with D possibly matching TRBD2 (5 bases). The CDR3 totals 17 residues. Germline CDR1 SGHTA, CDR2 FQGTGA. Trimming stripped 4 bases from V and 6 bases from J, with 22 bases between.

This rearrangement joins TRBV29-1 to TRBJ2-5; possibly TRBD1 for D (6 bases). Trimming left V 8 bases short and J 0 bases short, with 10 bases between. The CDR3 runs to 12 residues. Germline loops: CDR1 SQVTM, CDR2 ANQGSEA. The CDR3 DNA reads TGCAGCATCAGGACAGACCAAGAGACCCAGTACTTC. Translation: CSIRTDQETQYF.

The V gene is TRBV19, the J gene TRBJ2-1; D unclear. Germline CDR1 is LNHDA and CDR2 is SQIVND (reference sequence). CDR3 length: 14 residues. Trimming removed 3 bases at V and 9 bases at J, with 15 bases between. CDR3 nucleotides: TGTGCCAGTAGTATTCAGAGAACTGGCGGTGAGCAGTTCTTC. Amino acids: CASSIQRTGGEQFF.

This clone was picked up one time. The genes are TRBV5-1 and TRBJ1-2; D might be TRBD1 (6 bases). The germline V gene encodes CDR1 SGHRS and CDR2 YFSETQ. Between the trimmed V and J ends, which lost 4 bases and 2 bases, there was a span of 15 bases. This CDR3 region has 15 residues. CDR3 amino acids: CASSPGDRLNYGYTF. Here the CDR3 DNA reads TGCGCCAGCAGCCCAGGGGATCGGCTCAACTATGGCTACACCTTC.

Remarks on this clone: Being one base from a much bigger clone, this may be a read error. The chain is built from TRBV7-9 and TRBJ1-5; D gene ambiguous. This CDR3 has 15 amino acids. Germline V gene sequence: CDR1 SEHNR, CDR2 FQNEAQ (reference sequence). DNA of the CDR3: TGTTCCAGCAGCCCCCTGCTCCGAGCGGGACAGCCCCAGCATTTT. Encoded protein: CSSSPLLRAGQPQHF.

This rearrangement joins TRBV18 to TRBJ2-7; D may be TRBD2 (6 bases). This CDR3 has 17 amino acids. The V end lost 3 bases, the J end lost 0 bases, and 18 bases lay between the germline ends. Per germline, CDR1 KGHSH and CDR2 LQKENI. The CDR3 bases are TGTGCCAGCTCACCCACGGGGTTAGCGGATATCTCCTACGAGCAGTACTTC. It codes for CASSPTGLADISYEQYF.

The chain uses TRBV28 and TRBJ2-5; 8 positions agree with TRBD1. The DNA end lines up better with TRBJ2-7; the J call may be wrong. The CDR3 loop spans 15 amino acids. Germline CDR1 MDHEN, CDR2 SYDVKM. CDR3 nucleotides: TGTGCCAGCAGTATGCCGACAGGGGTGGCCTACGAGCAGTACTTC. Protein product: CASSMPTGVAYEQYF.

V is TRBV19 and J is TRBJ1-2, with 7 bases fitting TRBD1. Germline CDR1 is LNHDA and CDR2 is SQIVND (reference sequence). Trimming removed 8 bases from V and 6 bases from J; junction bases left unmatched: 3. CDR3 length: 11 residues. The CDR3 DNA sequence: TGTGCCAGTTCACAGGGGAATGGCTACACCTTC. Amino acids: CASSQGNGYTF.

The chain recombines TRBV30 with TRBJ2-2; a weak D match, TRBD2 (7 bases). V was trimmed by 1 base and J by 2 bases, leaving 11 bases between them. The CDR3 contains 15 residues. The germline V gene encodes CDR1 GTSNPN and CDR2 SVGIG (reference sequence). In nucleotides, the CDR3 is TGTGCCTGGAGTGAAGGGGGGGGCAACACCGGGGAGCTGTTTTTT. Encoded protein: CAWSEGGGNTGELFF.

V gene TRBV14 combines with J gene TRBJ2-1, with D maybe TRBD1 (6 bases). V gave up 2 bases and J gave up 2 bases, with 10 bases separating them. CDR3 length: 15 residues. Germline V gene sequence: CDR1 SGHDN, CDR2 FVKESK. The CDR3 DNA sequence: TGTGCCAGCAGCCAACCCAGGGGTACCTACAATGAGCAGTTCTTC. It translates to CASSQPRGTYNEQFF.

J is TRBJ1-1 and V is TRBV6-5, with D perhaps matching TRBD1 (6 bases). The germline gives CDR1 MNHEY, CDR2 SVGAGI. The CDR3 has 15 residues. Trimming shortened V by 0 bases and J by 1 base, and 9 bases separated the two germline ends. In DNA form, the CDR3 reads TGTGCCAGCAGTTACTCGAAGGGACAGAACACTGAAGCTTTCTTT. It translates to CASSYSKGQNTEAFF.